This TCR beta chain was found in a study of T-cell memory formation after mild COVID-19. Study overall: In these data, TCR clusters were largely donor specific. The study's findings and limits: Clones that contracted from day 15 to 85 had balanced CD4/CD8; later expanders were CD4+ biased.

V lost 6 bases to trimming and J lost 2 bases, with 12 bases between them. CDR3 length: 14 amino acids. TCRdb processed the 5' RACE reads anew with MiXCR; each CDR3 protein has one entry. The repertoire consists of roughly 400,000 distinct CDR3 sequences, with about 17% occurring once and the leading ten covering 20% to 25%. The table lists this clonotype with many counts. The antigen is undetermined. The chain carries TRBV12-3 or TRBV12-4 and TRBJ2-3; a possible D gene is TRBD1 (6 bases). This TCR came from a man between 18 and 29 years old who had mild COVID-19 (a few samples of this study predate the infection). Cell type and time point are not known. Source material: PBMCs or a T cell subset sorted from them (not recorded which). CDR3 protein: CASSDTGITDTQYF. CDR3 coding DNA: TGTGCCAGCAGCGACACAGGGATCACAGATACGCAGTATTTT.